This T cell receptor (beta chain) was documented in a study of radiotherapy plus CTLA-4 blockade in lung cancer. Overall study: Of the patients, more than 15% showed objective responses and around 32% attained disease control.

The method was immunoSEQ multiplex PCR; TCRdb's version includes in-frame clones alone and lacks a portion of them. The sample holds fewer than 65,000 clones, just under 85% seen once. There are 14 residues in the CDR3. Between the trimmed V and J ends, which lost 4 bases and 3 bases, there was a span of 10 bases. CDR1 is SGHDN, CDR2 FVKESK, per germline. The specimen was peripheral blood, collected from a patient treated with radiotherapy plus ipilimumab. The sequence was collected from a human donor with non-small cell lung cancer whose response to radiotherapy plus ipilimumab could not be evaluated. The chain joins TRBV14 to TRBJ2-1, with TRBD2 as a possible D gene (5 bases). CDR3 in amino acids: CASSRLARYNEQFF. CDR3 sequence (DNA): TGTGCCAGCAGCCGGTTAGCGCGCTACAATGAGCAGTTCTTC. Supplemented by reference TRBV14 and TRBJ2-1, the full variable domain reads EAGVTQFPSHSVIEKGQTVTLRCDPISGHDNLYWYRRVMGKEIKFLLHFVKESKQDESGMPNNRFLAERTGGTYSTLKVQPAELEDSGVYFCASSRLARYNEQFFGPGTRLTVL.